This T cell receptor (beta chain) derives from a study of blood T cell repertoires in COVID-19. Turning to the study itself: Nucleic acid was either cDNA or gDNA, and it came from T cells, B-cell-depleted T cells, or PBMCs.

Germline lookup yields CDR1 LGHDT and CDR2 YNNKEL (reference sequence). The CDR3 is 14 amino acids. Between the trimmed V and J ends, which lost 1 base and 0 bases, there was a span of 6 bases. Libraries were prepared by immunoSEQ multiplex PCR; TCRdb keeps only in-frame clonotypes and omits some of them. The sample shows roughly 200,000 clones, roughly nine tenths of them seen only once. The chain links TRBV3-1 (or the pseudogene TRBV3-2) to TRBJ2-5, with D unresolved. The specimen sequenced was peripheral blood. The TCR was taken from a woman in her forties or fifties with COVID-19, enrolled during active disease. This CDR3 is CASSQVMYQETQYF. CDR3 DNA sequence: TGTGCCAGCAGCCAAGTAATGTACCAAGAGACCCAGTACTTC.